This T cell receptor beta chain was obtained from a study of T-cell reconstitution after alpha-beta-depleted transplantation in children. Study findings and constraints: Surviving recipient T cells and thymic progenitors produced the high day-60 TCRbeta diversity seen in some patients.

Preparing the TCRbeta library involved the use of unique molecular identifiers. TCRdb analysed the PCR reads with MiXCR anew, one entry per CDR3 protein. The profile covers 120,000 to 150,000 distinct CDR3 sequences, with about 8.8% appearing a single time and 15% to 20% taken by the ten largest. This clonotype was observed many times. Its specificity is unknown. Germline CDR1 is SGHRS and CDR2 is YFSETQ. This CDR3 contains 15 residues. Trimming cost V 4 bases and J 6 bases; bases outside gene matches: 6. The specimen was PBMCs, mostly from graft donor cells, collected 180 days after TCRalphabeta/CD19-depleted stem cell transplant. The rearrangement links TRBV5-1 to TRBJ2-2; 10 bases are shared with TRBD2. The TCR originated in a female patient between 2 and 15 years old who had a stem cell transplant for congenital amegakaryocytic thrombocytopenia, so the T cells may come from the graft donor. This chain's CDR3 is CASSPTSGLAGELFF. The CDR3 nucleotides are TGCGCCAGCAGCCCGACTAGCGGGCTCGCCGGGGAGCTGTTTTTT.